This is a list of T cell receptor beta chains from one sample in a study of blood T cell repertoires in COVID-19. Generated by immunoSEQ multiplex PCR, the TCRdb table keeps only in-frame clones and is missing some. The repertoire has approximately 360,000 clones, 88% of them found once; the top ten carry over 0.9%. The sequencing sample was made of PBMCs or T cells enriched from blood (not recorded which). The receptors come from a woman aged 25 to 39 with acute COVID-19. CDR3s include the opening cysteine and the closing phenylalanine or tryptophan. A D gene is named only where the DNA matches it firmly. Some rows have no size entry. The others give once, few or many, or a class for an expanded clone.

J: TRBJ1-1
D: -
V: TRBV19
length: 13
size: -
DNA: TGTGCCAGTAGTCCGAGCGGGAACACTGAAGCTTTCTTT
CDR3: CASSPSGNTEAFF

J: TRBJ1-1
D: -
V: TRBV3-1/TRBV3-2
length: 12
size: once
DNA: TGTGCCAGCAGCCACAGGAACACTGAAGCTTTCTTT
CDR3: CASSHRNTEAFF

J: TRBJ2-7
D: -
V: TRBV5-6
length: 15
size: -
DNA: TGTGCCAGCAGCCTACAGGGTCCTAGCTCCTACGAGCAGTACTTC
CDR3: CASSLQGPSSYEQYF

J: TRBJ1-1
D: -
V: TRBV9
length: 14
size: -
DNA: TGTGCCAGCGCGGGAGTGGGAGGTGAGACTGAAGCTTTCTTT
CDR3: CASAGVGGETEAFF

J: TRBJ2-1
D: TRBD2
V: TRBV6-5
length: 14
size: -
DNA: TGTGCCAGCAATTTAGCGGGGACGTACAATGAGCAGTTCTTC
CDR3: CASNLAGTYNEQFF

J: TRBJ2-3
D: -
V: TRBV5-1
length: 14
size: once
DNA: TGCGCCAGCAGTCCCGGGGTGGGCACAGATACGCAGTATTTT
CDR3: CASSPGVGTDTQYF

J: TRBJ2-5
D: -
V: TRBV14
length: 16
size: -
DNA: TGTGCCAGCAGCTTCGGGACACAATGGAGAGGAGAGACCCAGTACTTC
CDR3: CASSFGTQWRGETQYF

J: TRBJ2-7
D: -
V: TRBV19
length: 13
size: -
DNA: TGTGCCAGTAGATTAACGGGAAACGACGAGCAGTACTTC
CDR3: CASRLTGNDEQYF

J: TRBJ2-2
D: -
V: TRBV19
length: 13
size: -
DNA: TGTGCCATAGGCAGGGAAAAAACCGGGGAGCTGTTTTTT
CDR3: CAIGREKTGELFF

J: TRBJ2-2
D: TRBD2
V: TRBV4-1
length: 17
size: -
DNA: TGCGCCAGCAGCCAAGGGAGGCTAGCGGCTGGCACCGGGGAGCTGTTTTTT
CDR3: CASSQGRLAAGTGELFF

J: TRBJ2-3
D: -
V: TRBV24-1
length: 13
size: -
DNA: TGTGCCACCAGTGACCGAGTACCAGATACGCAGTATTTT
CDR3: CATSDRVPDTQYF